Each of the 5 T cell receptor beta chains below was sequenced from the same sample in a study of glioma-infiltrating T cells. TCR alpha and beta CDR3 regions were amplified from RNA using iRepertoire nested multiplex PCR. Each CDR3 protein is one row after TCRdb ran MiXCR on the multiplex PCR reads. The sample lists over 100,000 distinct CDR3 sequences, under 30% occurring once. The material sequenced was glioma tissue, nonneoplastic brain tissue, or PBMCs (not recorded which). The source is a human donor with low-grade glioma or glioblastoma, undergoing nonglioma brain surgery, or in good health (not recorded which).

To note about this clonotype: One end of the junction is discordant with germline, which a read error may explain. CDR3 residues: CASRTWTGGKNTKAFF. The CDR3, as DNA: TGTGCCAGCAGAACCTGGACAGGGGGGAAGAACACTAAAGCTTTCTTT. The chain combines TRBV11-1 with TRBJ1-1, with TRBD1 identical over 10 bases. The CDR3 covers 16 residues. Germline CDR1 and CDR2: SGHAT and FQDESV (reference sequence).

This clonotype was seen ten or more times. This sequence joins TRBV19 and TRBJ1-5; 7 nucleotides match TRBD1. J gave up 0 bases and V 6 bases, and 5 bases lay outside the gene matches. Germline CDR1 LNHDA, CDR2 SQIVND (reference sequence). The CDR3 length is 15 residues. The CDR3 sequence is CASRSDRSSNQPQHF. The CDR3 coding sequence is TGTGCCAGTAGATCGGACAGGAGTAGCAATCAGCCCCAGCATTTT.

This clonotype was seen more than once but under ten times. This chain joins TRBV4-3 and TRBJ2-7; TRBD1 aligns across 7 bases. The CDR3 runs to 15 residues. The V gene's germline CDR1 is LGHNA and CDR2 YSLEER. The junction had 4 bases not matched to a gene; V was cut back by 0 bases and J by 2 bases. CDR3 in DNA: TGCGCCAGCAGCCAAGAATGGGACAGACCCTACGAGCAGTACTTC. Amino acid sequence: CASSQEWDRPYEQYF.

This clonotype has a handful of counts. CDR3 DNA: TGTGCCAGTAGAACAGGACGAACTCCAGGAGGTTCCGGGGAGCTGTTTTTT. As protein: CASRTGRTPGGSGELFF. V gene TRBV19 combines with J gene TRBJ2-2; tentatively, D is TRBD1 or TRBD2 (5 bases each). The CDR3 is 17 amino acids. V gave up 6 bases and J gave up 6 bases, with 23 bases separating them. Germline CDR1 reads LNHDA; CDR2 reads SQIVND (reference sequence).

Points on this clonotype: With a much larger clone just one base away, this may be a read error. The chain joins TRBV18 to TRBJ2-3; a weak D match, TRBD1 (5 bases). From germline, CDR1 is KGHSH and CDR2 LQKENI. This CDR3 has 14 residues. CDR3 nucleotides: TGTGCCAGCTCTCGACCCGGGCCCACAGGTACGCAGTATTTT. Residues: CASSRPGPTGTQYF.